This T cell receptor beta chain was observed in a study of identical twins listed by TCRdb under 2016. Turning to the overall study: TCR alpha and beta repertoires from monozygotic twins, unrelated adults of various ages and cord blood were deep-sequenced to test whether fetal clonotypes persist. Replicate twin experiments were performed at different times using different library preparation protocols to rule out contamination. On the study overall, not on this receptor specifically: Out-of-frame TCR alpha sequences shared between twins showed an excess of low generation-probability sequences compared with coincidental sharing between unrelated individuals. Conclusions relied on cross-sectional statistical analysis, since the same donors could not be followed over many years. The excess sharing between twins in beta out-of-frame sequences was weaker because fewer shared sequences reduced the signal-to-noise ratio. In monozygotic twins, out-of-frame TCR alpha sharing was systematically underestimated by recombination models, although the models agreed with sharing between unrelated individuals. Invariant T cells such as MAIT and iNKT could partly confound zero-insertion analyses, although diverse VJ usage argued against such confounding for most clonotypes. Fewer insertions were carried by abundant cord blood beta clonotypes, a similar but weaker trend appeared in young adult naive repertoires, and no such trend appeared in memory repertoires.

In the case of this clonotype: The antigen this receptor binds is unknown. Base qualities are not provided; no much larger clone lies one nucleotide away.

The library was generated by 5' RACE. The data were produced on an Illumina HiSeq 2000. A universal primer binding site was introduced by template switching, and a unique molecular identifier was present in the final cDNA, enabling accurate counting of TCR cDNA molecules. First-strand cDNA for TCR alpha and beta chains was synthesized from specific primers in the conserved constant-segment region. To control for contamination, each cDNA library was double barcoded with a SMART-Mk sample barcode plus Illumina barcodes. TruSeq adapter sequences, together with Illumina sample barcodes, were added in two successive PCR steps. Sequencing of the TCR alpha and beta cDNA libraries was done on the Illumina HiSeq platform using custom primers. Under the source paper's analysis protocol: Raw reads were processed with MiGEC to extract unique molecular identifiers, and MiXCR was used to determine CDR3 positions. For each individual, recombination models were inferred using an EM algorithm with the repgenHMM and IGoR tools. Shared clonotype analysis was performed with the tcR package in R, normalizing sharing by the product of cloneset sizes. To study raw recombination free of thymic and clonal selection effects, out-of-frame nonproductive sequences were analyzed. TCRdb itself trimmed the public reads at Q25 with fastp, ran MiXCR and retained productive beta chains. Records with the same CDR3 protein are collapsed into one entry carrying the most frequent genes and DNA. It is TCRdb's table, rather than the study itself, that gives the V and J calls and clone size. The sample yields over 600,000 distinct CDR3 sequences; approximately 22% were counted once. Of the sample, around 4.4% is held by the ten largest clones.

Every donor in the study was a healthy Caucasian. The twin cohort consisted of three pairs of female monozygotic twins, all aged about 18 to 29 years. Peripheral blood mononuclear cells were used as the source from which RNA for TCR libraries was isolated. The V end loses 1 base and the J end loses 4 bases, and a stretch of 14 bases separates them. The CDR3, from cysteine to phenylalanine, totals 15 residues. Only the CDR3 DNA is retained, 45 bases long and in frame from the first base. The germline V gene (reference sequence) sets CDR1 to DFQATT and CDR2 to SNEGSKA. These data are also associated with another study on T cells expressing NK-cell markers. As described in the second report: Three sorted T-cell subsets (CD3+CD56+NKG2C+, CD3+CD56+NKG2C- and CD3+CD56-NKG2C+) from fewer than 10 donors had their TCR beta-chain repertoires profiled. Of the eight sequenced donors, seven were found to be HCMV-seropositive and one was found to be HCMV-seronegative. To restrict sorting to alphabetaTCR-expressing T cells, an anti-gammadeltaTCR antibody was added in several experiments. For five or six donors, the dominant CD3+CD56+NKG2C+ clonotypes were among the top 10 CD8+ clonotypes and accounted for about 1.0-7.0% of CD8+ T cells. Those dominant clonotypes were again the most abundant among CD3+CD56-NKG2C+ cells in a few donors, at about 28.3-65%. Whether the expanded NKG2C-expressing T cell clones were specific for HCMV antigens was left unclear. The eight sequenced donors were randomly selected healthy volunteers, three men and five women. HCMV serostatus was determined by detecting HCMV-specific IgG in serum with a commercial ELISA kit. For a handful of donors, bulk peripheral blood T-cell repertoires were also sequenced from unsorted PBMC. Reads were demultiplexed and grouped by UMI with MIGEC, and clonotypes were assembled and quantified with MiTCR. To exclude erroneous sequences, any TCR cDNA sequence not supported by at least two reads was discarded. The tcR package was used for downstream repertoire analysis, with clonotypes matched between fractions based on CDR3 nucleotide sequence plus V segment. Antigen specificity was annotated against VDJdb with VDJmatch, allowing one amino acid substitution in CDR3.

The specimen sequenced was PBMCs. The chain was built from TRBV20-1 and TRBJ2-4, with the D gene not clear enough to name. The clonotype comes from a woman under 30 in good health. The DNA is as follows: TGCAGTGCTAGAGGAGTGGAAGGGCATAAAAACATTCAGTACTTC. Its protein is CSARGVEGHKNIQYF.